This T cell receptor beta chain stems from a study of cytomegalovirus exposure and HLA in healthy donors. Both 60 Vbeta primers and 13 Jbeta primers went into the PCR. Here immunoSEQ multiplex PCR was the method, and the copy in TCRdb shows in-frame clones only, minus some. Seen here are around 150,000 clones, 70% to 80% observed once, and the top ten hold around 3.2%. From germline, CDR1 is PRHDT and CDR2 FYEKMQ (reference sequence). After removal of 1 base from V and 0 bases from J, the junction contained 0 bases not matched to a gene. The CDR3 has 14 amino acids. Each donor's status was that of a healthy bone marrow donor.

The sequence was obtained from a human donor in good health. The chain combines TRBV13 with TRBJ2-7; the match to TRBD2 covers 7 bases. The sample was PBMCs. CDR3 loop: CASSLAGGSYEQYF. The CDR3 bases are TGTGCCAGCAGCTTAGCGGGAGGCTCCTACGAGCAGTACTTC.